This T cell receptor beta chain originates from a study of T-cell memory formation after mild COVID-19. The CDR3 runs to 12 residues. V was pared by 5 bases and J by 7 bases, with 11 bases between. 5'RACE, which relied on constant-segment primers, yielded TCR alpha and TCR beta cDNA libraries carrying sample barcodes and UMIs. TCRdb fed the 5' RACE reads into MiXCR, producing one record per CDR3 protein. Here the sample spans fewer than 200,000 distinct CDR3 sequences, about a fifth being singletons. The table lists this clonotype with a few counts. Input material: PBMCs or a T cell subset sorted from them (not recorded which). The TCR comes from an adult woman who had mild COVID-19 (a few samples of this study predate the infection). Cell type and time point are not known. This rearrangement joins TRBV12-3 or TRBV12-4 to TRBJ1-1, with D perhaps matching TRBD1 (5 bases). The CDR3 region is CASSPHRSEAFF. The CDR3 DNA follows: TGTGCCAGCAGTCCACACAGGAGTGAAGCTTTCTTT.